The entry below describes one T cell receptor beta chain. This entry is derived from a study of blood T cell repertoires in COVID-19. Per the authors' pipeline: Amplification with reference gene primers provided the estimates of nucleated cell counts. TCRdb keeps only in-frame clones here, not all; method: immunoSEQ multiplex PCR. The D gene and trimming were derived from the DNA, and the V and J assignments and clone size from that table. The sample lists some 140,000 clones, around 87% occurring once. The receptor was isolated from a man aged 50 to 60 with active COVID-19. The specimen sequenced was peripheral blood.

CDR3 loop: CASSPHGTGDSPLHF. DNA of the CDR3: TGTGCCAGCAGCCCTCACGGGACAGGGGACTCACCCCTCCACTTT. This rearrangement joins TRBV9 to TRBJ1-6; TRBD1 agrees at 10 bases. This CDR3 region has 15 residues. J gave up 10 bases and V 4 bases, and 8 bases lay outside the gene matches. Germline CDR1 is SGDLS and CDR2 is YYNGEE.